A single sample is the source of the 9 T cell receptor beta chains below, sequenced in a study of technical replicates of blood from a few donors. This table comes from immunoSEQ multiplex PCR, and its TCRdb copy is limited to in-frame clones, with some not included. The repertoire holds 56,000 or so clones, roughly 95% seen once, with about 4% in the top ten. Material: PBMCs. These TCRs come from a human donor in good health. Some clones in this sample may be carry-over from other donors' samples.

This clone has a single count. The rearrangement uses TRBV30 and TRBJ2-1, with TRBD2 matching 12 bases. V was clipped by 1 base and J by 4 bases; unmatched bases: 5. The CDR3 totals 16 residues. Germline CDR1 is GTSNPN and CDR2 is SVGIG (reference sequence). CDR3 nucleotides: TGTGCCTGGAGTGGCGGGACTAGCGGGTCGTACAATGAGCAGTTCTTC. Translated, it gives CAWSGGTSGSYNEQFF. The whole variable domain, filled in from reference TRBV30 and TRBJ2-1, reads SQTIHQWPATLVQPVGSPLSLECTVEGTSNPNLYWYRQAAGRGLQLLFYSVGIGQISSEVPQNLSASRPQDRQFILSSKKLLLSDSGFYLCAWSGGTSGSYNEQFFGPGTRLTVL.

J is TRBJ1-1 and V is TRBV2, with D possibly matching TRBD1 (6 bases). V was shortened by 6 bases and J by 0 bases, with 8 bases between the two germline ends. Germline V gene data show CDR1 as SNHLY and CDR2 as FYNNEI. The CDR3 is made up of 13 amino acids. The CDR3 here is CASRTGMNTEAFF. CDR3 in DNA: TGTGCCAGCAGGACAGGCATGAACACTGAAGCTTTCTTT.

There are a few counts of this clone. CDR3 in DNA: TGTGCCAGCAGTGAAAGGGGTAATGAGCAGTTCTTC. Its protein is CASSERGNEQFF. The rearrangement links TRBV25-1 to TRBJ2-1, with D perhaps TRBD1 (5 bases). Trimming cost V 2 bases and J 7 bases, with 6 bases left between them. This CDR3 region has 12 residues. Germline V lookup: CDR1 MGHDK, CDR2 SYGVNS.

This clone showed up just once. This chain links TRBV7-8 with TRBJ2-7; the D gene is possibly TRBD1 (6 bases). The V and J ends lost 7 bases and 3 bases respectively, with 19 bases between them. The CDR3 covers 15 residues. CDR1 is SGHVS, CDR2 FQNEAQ, per germline. The CDR3 region has the DNA TGTGCCAGCACCTCCAACAGGGTTCGGCTCTACGAGCAGTACTTC. It encodes CASTSNRVRLYEQYF.

The chain combines TRBV7-9 with TRBJ2-7; 8 bases agree with TRBD2. V dropped 6 bases and J dropped 5; count of bases not matched to a gene: 15. CDR3 length: 16 residues. Germline V gene lookup returns CDR1 SEHNR and CDR2 FQNEAQ (reference sequence). The CDR3 sequence is CASRPDRGGFRNEQYF. The CDR3, as DNA: TGTGCCAGCAGGCCCGACCGGGGGGGATTCAGAAACGAGCAGTACTTC.

About this clone itself: Its ends do not fully match the called genes, so a read error is possible. The gene calls are TRBV7-2 and TRBJ2-7, with 12 bases aligning to TRBD2. The CDR3 loop spans 15 amino acids. The germline CDR1 and CDR2 sequences are SGHTA and FQGNSA. The CDR3 reads CASSLAGGPKYEQYF. Here the CDR3 DNA reads TGTGCCAGCAGCCTAGCGGGAGGGCCAAAATACGAGCAGTACTTC.

The V and J genes are TRBV7-3 and TRBJ2-7; 8 nucleotides align to TRBD2. The CDR3 runs 14 residues. The germline CDR1 and CDR2 sequences are SGHTA and FQGTGA. Unmatched junction bases numbered 9, after V lost 5 bases and J lost 6 bases. The CDR3 bases are TGTGCCAGCAGCCCCAGCGGGAGTCCAGCCGAGCAGTACTTC. Protein sequence: CASSPSGSPAEQYF.

The V gene is TRBV4-3, the J gene TRBJ2-1; D is perhaps TRBD2 (6 bases). V was clipped by 0 bases and J by 7 bases, with 13 bases between them. The CDR3 consists of 15 residues. The germline gives CDR1 LGHNA, CDR2 YSLEER. The CDR3 sequence: CASSQDGGAWNEQFF. Written as DNA, the CDR3 is TGCGCCAGCAGCCAAGACGGCGGGGCTTGGAATGAGCAGTTCTTC.

The rearrangement uses TRBV18 and TRBJ2-5; D unresolved. Germline-derived CDR1 and CDR2 are KGHSH and LQKENI. Trimming shortened V by 3 bases and J by 5 bases, and 10 bases separated the two germline ends. The CDR3 spans 13 residues. CDR3 bases: TGTGCCAGCTCACCCATAGCTAAGGAGACCCAGTACTTC. Amino acid sequence: CASSPIAKETQYF.